This TCR beta chain originates from a study of naive CD8 T cells in extremely preterm neonates. Profiled with immunoSEQ multiplex PCR; TCRdb holds only in-frame clones, not every one. The sample has fewer than 5,000 clones, 95% to 98% seen once. The TCR was taken from a human donor in good health. The sample taken for sequencing was naive CD8+ T cells from blood.

The CDR3 DNA follows: TGTGCCAGCAGCGCAGCCCGGGACAGGGGACGCAATGAGCAGTTCTTC. It specifies CASSAARDRGRNEQFF. J is TRBJ2-1 and V is TRBV9, with 10 bases that match TRBD1. Germline V gene data show CDR1 as SGDLS and CDR2 as YYNGEE. Trimming cost V 3 bases and J 6 bases; bases outside gene matches: 9. The CDR3 covers 16 residues. Drawing the rest from reference TRBV9 and TRBJ2-1, the complete variable domain is DSGVTQTPKHLITATGQRVTLRCSPRSGDLSVYWYQQSLDQGLQFLIQYYNGEERAKGNILERFSAQQFPDLHSELNLSSLELGDSALYFCASSAARDRGRNEQFFGPGTRLTVL.